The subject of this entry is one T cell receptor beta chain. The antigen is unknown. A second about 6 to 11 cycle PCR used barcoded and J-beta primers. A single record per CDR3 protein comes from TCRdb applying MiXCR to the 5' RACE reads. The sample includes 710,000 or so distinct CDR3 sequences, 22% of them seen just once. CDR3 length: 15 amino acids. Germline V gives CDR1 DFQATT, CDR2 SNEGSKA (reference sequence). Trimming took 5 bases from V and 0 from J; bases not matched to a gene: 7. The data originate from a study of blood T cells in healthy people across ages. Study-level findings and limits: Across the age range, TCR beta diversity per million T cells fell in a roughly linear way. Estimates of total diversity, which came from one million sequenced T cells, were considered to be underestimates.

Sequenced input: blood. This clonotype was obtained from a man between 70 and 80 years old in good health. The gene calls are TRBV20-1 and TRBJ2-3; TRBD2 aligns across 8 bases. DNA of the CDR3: TGCAGTGCTCTTAGCGGGGCCTCTAGCACAGATACGCAGTATTTT. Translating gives CSALSGASSTDTQYF.